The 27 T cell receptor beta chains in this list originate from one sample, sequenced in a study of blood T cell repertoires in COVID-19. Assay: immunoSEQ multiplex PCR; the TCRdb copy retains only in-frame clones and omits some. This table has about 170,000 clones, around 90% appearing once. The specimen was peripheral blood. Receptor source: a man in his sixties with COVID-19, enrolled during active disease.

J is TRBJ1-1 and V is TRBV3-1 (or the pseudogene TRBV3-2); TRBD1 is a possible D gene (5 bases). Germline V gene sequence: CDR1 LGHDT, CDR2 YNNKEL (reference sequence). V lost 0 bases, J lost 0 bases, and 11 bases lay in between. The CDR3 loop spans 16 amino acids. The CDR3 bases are TGTGCCAGCAGCCAAGATTGGGGGGTTATGAACACTGAAGCTTTCTTT. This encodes CASSQDWGVMNTEAFF.

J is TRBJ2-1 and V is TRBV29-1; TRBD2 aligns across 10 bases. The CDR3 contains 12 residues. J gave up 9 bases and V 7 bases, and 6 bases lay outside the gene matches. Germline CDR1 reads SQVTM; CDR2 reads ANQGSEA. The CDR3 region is CSAQRTSGEQFF. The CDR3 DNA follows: TGCAGCGCACAAAGGACTAGCGGTGAGCAGTTCTTC.

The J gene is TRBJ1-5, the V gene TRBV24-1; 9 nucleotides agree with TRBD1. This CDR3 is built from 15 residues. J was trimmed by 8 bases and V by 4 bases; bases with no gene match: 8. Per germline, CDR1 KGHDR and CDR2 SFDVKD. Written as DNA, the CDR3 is TGTGCCACCAGTGACGCCGGACAGGGGATCGAGCCCCAGCATTTT. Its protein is CATSDAGQGIEPQHF.

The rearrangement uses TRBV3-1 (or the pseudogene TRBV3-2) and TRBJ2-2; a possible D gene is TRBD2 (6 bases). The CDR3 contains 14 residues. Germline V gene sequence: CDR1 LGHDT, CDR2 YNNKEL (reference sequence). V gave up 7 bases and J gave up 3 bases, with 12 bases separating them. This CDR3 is CASKGTGDTGELFF. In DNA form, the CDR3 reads TGTGCCAGCAAGGGGACTGGAGACACCGGGGAGCTGTTTTTT.

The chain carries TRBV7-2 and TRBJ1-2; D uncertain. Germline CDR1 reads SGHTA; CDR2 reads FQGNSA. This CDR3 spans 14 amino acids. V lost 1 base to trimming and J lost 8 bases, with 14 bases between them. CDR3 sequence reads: CASSLEVGPRGYTF. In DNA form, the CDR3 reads TGTGCCAGCAGCTTAGAGGTGGGCCCCCGGGGCTACACCTTC.

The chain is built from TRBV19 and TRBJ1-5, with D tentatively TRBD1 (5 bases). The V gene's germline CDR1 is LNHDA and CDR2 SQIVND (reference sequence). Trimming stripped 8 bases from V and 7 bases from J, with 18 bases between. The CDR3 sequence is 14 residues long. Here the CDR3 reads CASSRGGGSQPQHF. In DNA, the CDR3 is TGTGCCAGTTCTAGGGGAGGAGGGAGCCAGCCCCAGCATTTT.

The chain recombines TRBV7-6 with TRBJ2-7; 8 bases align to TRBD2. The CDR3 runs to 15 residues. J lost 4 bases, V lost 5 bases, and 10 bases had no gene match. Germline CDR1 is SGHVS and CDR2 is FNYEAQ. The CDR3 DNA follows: TGTGCCAGCAGCGTTTCGGTAGCGGGGCCGTACGAGCAGTACTTC. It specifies CASSVSVAGPYEQYF.

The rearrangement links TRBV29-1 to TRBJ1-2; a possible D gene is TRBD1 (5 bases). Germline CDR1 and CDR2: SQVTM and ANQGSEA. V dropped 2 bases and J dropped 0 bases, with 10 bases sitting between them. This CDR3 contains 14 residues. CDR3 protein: CSVETQASNYGYTF. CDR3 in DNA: TGCAGCGTTGAAACACAGGCCTCTAACTATGGCTACACCTTC.

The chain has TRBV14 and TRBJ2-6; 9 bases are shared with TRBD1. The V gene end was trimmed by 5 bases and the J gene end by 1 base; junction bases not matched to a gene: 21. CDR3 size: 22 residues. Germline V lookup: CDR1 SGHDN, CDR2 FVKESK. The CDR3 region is CASSSYNRGLRRSESGANVLTF. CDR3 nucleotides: TGTGCCAGCAGCTCGTACAACAGGGGGCTTAGACGTTCGGAATCTGGGGCCAACGTCCTGACTTTC. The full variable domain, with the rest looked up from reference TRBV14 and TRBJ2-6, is EAGVTQFPSHSVIEKGQTVTLRCDPISGHDNLYWYRRVMGKEIKFLLHFVKESKQDESGMPNNRFLAERTGGTYSTLKVQPAELEDSGVYFCASSSYNRGLRRSESGANVLTFGAGSRLTVL.

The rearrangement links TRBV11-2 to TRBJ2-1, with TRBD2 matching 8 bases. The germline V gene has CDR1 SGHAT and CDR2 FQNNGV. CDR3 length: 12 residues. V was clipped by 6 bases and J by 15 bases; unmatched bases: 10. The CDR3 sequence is CASSFTGGSLFF. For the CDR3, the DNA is TGTGCCAGCAGTTTTACGGGGGGGTCTCTGTTCTTC.

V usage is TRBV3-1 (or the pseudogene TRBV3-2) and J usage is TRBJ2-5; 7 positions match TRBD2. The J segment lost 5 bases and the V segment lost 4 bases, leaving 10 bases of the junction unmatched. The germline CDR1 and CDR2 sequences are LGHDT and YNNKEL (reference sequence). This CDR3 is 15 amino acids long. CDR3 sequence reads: CASSPRTREGETQYF. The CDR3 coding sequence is TGTGCCAGCAGCCCCCGGACTAGGGAGGGGGAGACCCAGTACTTC.

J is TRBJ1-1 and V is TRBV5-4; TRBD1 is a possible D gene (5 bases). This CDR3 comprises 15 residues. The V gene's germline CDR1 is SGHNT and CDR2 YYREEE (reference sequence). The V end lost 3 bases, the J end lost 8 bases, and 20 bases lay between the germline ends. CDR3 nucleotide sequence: TGTGCCAGCAGCTCCACGACAGCCTCCGGACCCGAAGCTTTCTTT. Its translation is CASSSTTASGPEAFF.

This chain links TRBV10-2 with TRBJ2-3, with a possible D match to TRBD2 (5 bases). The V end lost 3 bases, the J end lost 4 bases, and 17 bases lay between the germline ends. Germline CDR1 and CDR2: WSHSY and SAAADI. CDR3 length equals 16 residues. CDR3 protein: CASSDILGVRPDTQYF. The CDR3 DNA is TGCGCCAGCAGTGATATTCTCGGGGTTCGTCCAGATACGCAGTATTTT.

The CDR3, as DNA: TGTGCCAGTAGGGCCTACTGGACGGGAGCCTACGAGCAGTACTTC. It is translated as CASRAYWTGAYEQYF. The chain combines TRBV19 with TRBJ2-7, with a possible D match to TRBD2 (6 bases). The length of the CDR3 is 15 residues. The germline gives CDR1 LNHDA, CDR2 SQIVND (reference sequence). V was cut by 6 bases and J by 2 bases, with 17 bases left in between.

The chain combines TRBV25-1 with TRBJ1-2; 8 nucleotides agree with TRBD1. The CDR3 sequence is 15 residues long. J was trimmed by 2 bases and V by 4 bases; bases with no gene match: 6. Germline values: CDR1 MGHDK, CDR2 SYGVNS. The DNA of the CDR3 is TGTGCCAGCAGTGGTACAGGGGGTCTAAACTATGGCTACACCTTC. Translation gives CASSGTGGLNYGYTF.

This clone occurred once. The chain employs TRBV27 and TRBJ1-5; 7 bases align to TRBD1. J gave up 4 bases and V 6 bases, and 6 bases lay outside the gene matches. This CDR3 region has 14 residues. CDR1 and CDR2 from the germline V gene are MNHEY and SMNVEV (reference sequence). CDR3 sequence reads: CASRPGQINQPQHF. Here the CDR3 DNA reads TGTGCCAGCAGACCGGGACAGATAAATCAGCCCCAGCATTTT.

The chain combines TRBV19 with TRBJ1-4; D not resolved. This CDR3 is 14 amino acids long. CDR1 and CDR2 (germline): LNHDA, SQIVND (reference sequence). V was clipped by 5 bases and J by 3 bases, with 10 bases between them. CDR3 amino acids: CASSQLGPNEKLFF. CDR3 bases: TGTGCCAGTAGTCAGCTTGGGCCTAATGAAAAACTGTTTTTT.

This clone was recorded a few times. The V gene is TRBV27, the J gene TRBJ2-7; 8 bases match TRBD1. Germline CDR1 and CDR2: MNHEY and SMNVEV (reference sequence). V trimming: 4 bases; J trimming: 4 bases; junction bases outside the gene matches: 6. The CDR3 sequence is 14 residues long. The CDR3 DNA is TGTGCCAGCAGTTCGGACAGGGTATGGTACGAGCAGTACTTC. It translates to CASSSDRVWYEQYF.

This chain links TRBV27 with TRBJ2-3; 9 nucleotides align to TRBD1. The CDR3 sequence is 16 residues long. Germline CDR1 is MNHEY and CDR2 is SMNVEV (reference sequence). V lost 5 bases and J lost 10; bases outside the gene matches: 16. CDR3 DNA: TGTGCCAGCAGTCCCAGATTACCGGGACAGGGAGGGTCGCAGTATTTT. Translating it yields CASSPRLPGQGGSQYF.

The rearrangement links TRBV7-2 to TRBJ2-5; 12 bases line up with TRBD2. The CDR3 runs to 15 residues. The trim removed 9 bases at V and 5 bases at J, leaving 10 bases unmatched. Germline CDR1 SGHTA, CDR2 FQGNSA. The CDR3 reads CASRTSGGLWETQYF. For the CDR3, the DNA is TGTGCCAGTCGTACTAGCGGGGGGCTCTGGGAGACCCAGTACTTC. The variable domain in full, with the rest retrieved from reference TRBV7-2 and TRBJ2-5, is GAGVSQSPSNKVTEKGKDVELRCDPISGHTALYWYRQSLGQGLEFLIYFQGNSAPDKSGLPSDRFSAERTGGSVSTLTIQRTQQEDSAVYLCASRTSGGLWETQYFGPGTRLLVL.

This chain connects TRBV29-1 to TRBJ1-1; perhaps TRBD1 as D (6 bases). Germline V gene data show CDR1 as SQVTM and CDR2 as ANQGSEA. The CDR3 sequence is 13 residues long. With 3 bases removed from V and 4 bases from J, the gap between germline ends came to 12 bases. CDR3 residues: CSVDRTAGTEAFF. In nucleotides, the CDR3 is TGCAGCGTTGATAGGACAGCTGGCACTGAAGCTTTCTTT.

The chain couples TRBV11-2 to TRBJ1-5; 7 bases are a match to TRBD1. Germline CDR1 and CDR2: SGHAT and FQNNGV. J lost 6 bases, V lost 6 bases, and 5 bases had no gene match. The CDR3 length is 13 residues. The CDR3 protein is CASSYRGTQPQHF. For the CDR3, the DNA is TGTGCCAGCAGTTACAGGGGAACTCAGCCCCAGCATTTT.

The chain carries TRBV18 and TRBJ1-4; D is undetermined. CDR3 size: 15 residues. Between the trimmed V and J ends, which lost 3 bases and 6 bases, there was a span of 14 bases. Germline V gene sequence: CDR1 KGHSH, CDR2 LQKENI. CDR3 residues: CASSPLQAQDEKLFF. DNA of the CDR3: TGTGCCAGCTCACCCTTGCAGGCCCAGGATGAAAAACTGTTTTTT.

CDR3 bases: TGTGCCAGCAGCTTAGGTAGTCAGGGAGCCAAAAACATTCAGTACTTC. Encoded protein: CASSLGSQGAKNIQYF. V usage is TRBV7-3 and J usage is TRBJ2-4; D possibly corresponds to TRBD1 (5 bases). V lost 2 bases and J lost 0, with 11 bases in between. CDR1 and CDR2 from the germline V gene are SGHTA and FQGTGA. The length of the CDR3 is 16 residues.

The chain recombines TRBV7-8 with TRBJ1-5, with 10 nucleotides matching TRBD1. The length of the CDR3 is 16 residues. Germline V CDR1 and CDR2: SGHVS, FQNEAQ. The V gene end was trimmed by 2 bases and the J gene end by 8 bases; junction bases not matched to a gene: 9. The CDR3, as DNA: TGTGCCAGCAGCTTAACCGGGACAGGGGTCTTGGAGCCCCAGCATTTT. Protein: CASSLTGTGVLEPQHF.

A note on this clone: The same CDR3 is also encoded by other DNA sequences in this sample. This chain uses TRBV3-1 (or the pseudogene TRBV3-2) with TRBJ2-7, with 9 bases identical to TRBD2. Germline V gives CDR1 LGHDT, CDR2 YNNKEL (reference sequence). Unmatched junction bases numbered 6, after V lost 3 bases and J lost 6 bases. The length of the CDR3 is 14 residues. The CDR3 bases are TGTGCCAGCAGCCAGGCGGGAGGGCGTGGCGAGCAGTACTTC. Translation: CASSQAGGRGEQYF.

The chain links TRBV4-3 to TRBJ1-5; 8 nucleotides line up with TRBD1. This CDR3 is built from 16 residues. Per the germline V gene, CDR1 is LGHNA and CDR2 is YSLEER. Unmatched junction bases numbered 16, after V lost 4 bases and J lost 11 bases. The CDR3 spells CASSPSAGTGGLTQHF. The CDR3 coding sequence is TGCGCCAGCAGCCCCAGCGCTGGGACAGGAGGTTTGACCCAGCATTTT.